These 32 T cell receptor beta chains were sequenced from one sample in a study of cytomegalovirus exposure and HLA in healthy donors. TCRdb keeps only in-frame clones here, not all; method: immunoSEQ multiplex PCR. The table records about 240,000 clones, approximately 86% of them present only once. The source material was PBMCs. The receptors shown here come from a young woman in good health and CMV-seropositive.

The genes are TRBV25-1 and TRBJ1-1, with 7 bases matching TRBD1. This CDR3 contains 14 residues. From germline, CDR1 is MGHDK and CDR2 SYGVNS. J gave up 5 bases and V 6 bases, and 9 bases lay outside the gene matches. CDR3 loop: CASRNRGLGTEAFF. CDR3 DNA: TGTGCCAGCAGGAACAGGGGCTTAGGTACTGAAGCTTTCTTT.

The V and J genes are TRBV29-1 and TRBJ2-3; TRBD2 might be the D (6 bases). V gave up 8 bases and J gave up 1 base, with 16 bases separating them. There are 14 residues in the CDR3. The V gene's germline CDR1 is SQVTM and CDR2 ANQGSEA. In nucleotides, the CDR3 is TGCAGCCACCGGGGGAGGTCTCGCACAGATACGCAGTATTTT. Translating it yields CSHRGRSRTDTQYF.

The gene calls are TRBV2 and TRBJ2-1; 8 bases match TRBD2. The CDR3 covers 13 residues. Germline values: CDR1 SNHLY, CDR2 FYNNEI. The ends lost 10 bases at V and 5 bases at J; junction bases unmatched: 7. CDR3 coding DNA: TGTGCCACACAGCGGGGGCTAGACAATGAGCAGTTCTTC. This encodes CATQRGLDNEQFF.

The chain couples TRBV15 to TRBJ2-1; D is perhaps TRBD2 (6 bases). Trimming removed 6 bases at V and 7 bases at J, with 13 bases between. This CDR3 is 13 amino acids long. Per the germline V gene, CDR1 is LNHNV and CDR2 is YYDKDF (reference sequence). The CDR3 here is CATSETSWNEQFF. CDR3 DNA: TGTGCCACCAGTGAGACTAGTTGGAATGAGCAGTTCTTC.

The rearrangement joins TRBV11-3 to TRBJ2-1; 8 nucleotides line up with TRBD2. The CDR3 runs 17 residues. After removal of 2 bases from V and 1 base from J, the junction contained 7 bases not matched to a gene. Germline CDR1 reads SGHNT; CDR2 reads YENEEA. CDR3 sequence reads: CASSLSLSGRSYNEQFF. DNA of the CDR3: TGTGCCAGCAGCTTATCCTTAAGCGGGAGATCCTACAATGAGCAGTTCTTC. The whole variable domain, remainder taken from reference TRBV11-3 and TRBJ2-1, is EAGVVQSPRYKIIEKKQPVAFWCNPISGHNTLYWYLQNLGQGPELLIRYENEEAVDDSQLPKDRFSAERLKGVDSTLKIQPAELGDSAVYLCASSLSLSGRSYNEQFFGPGTRLTVL.

This chain links TRBV10-1 with TRBJ2-3; D gene ambiguous. V lost 0 bases and J lost 0, with 4 bases in between. CDR3 length: 14 residues. CDR1 and CDR2 from the germline V gene are WNHNN and SYGVQD (reference sequence). The CDR3 loop reads CASSESPSTDTQYF. Here the CDR3 DNA reads TGCGCCAGCAGTGAGTCCCCGAGCACAGATACGCAGTATTTT.

The chain combines TRBV7-3 with TRBJ1-2, with 9 bases identical to TRBD1. Germline V lookup: CDR1 SGHTA, CDR2 FQGTGA. V lost 5 bases to trimming and J lost 6 bases; unmatched junction nucleotides: 7. This CDR3 has 14 amino acids. The CDR3 loop is CASSPGTGRDGYTF. The CDR3 DNA sequence: TGTGCCAGCAGCCCCGGGACAGGGCGCGATGGCTACACCTTC.

The genes are TRBV7-8 and TRBJ2-7; D perhaps matches TRBD1 (6 bases). CDR1 and CDR2 from the germline V gene are SGHVS and FQNEAQ. Trimming removed 5 bases from V and 6 bases from J, with 17 bases in between. This CDR3 has 14 residues. The CDR3 bases are TGTGCCAGCAGCCCCGCGGCAGGGGTGGCCGAGCAGTACTTC. Encoded protein: CASSPAAGVAEQYF.

V gene TRBV7-8 combines with J gene TRBJ1-1; D is ambiguous. V lost 5 bases and J 1 base, leaving 11 bases between the germline ends. CDR1 SGHVS and CDR2 FQNEAQ come from the germline V gene. The CDR3 extends over 14 amino acids. The CDR3 nucleotides read TGTGCCAGCAGCCCGAACAGAGCGAACACTGAAGCTTTCTTT. Residues: CASSPNRANTEAFF.

As regards this clone: Different DNA sequences within this sample yield the same CDR3. The CDR3 is CASSLVGTGTYEQYF. CDR3 in DNA: TGTGCCAGCAGTTTAGTGGGGACAGGTACCTACGAGCAGTACTTC. V is TRBV27 and J is TRBJ2-7; TRBD1 matches at 8 bases. The CDR3 contains 15 residues. With V trimmed by 2 bases and J by 2 bases, 5 bases remained unmatched. CDR1 is MNHEY, CDR2 SMNVEV, per germline (reference sequence).

The table lists this clone with a count of one. The V gene is TRBV13, the J gene TRBJ2-6, with D perhaps TRBD2 (6 bases). CDR1 and CDR2 (germline): PRHDT, FYEKMQ (reference sequence). This CDR3 comprises 15 residues. Trimming took 5 bases from V and 2 from J, leaving 10 bases between them. The CDR3 sequence is CASSRVAAGANVLTF. The CDR3 DNA follows: TGTGCCAGCAGCCGAGTAGCGGCTGGGGCCAACGTCCTGACTTTC.

This clone has a single count. The gene calls are TRBV27 and TRBJ2-7; 11 bases match TRBD2. V was pared by 2 bases and J by 7 bases, with 4 bases of the junction left unmatched. Per germline, CDR1 MNHEY and CDR2 SMNVEV (reference sequence). This CDR3 spans 14 amino acids. The CDR3 loop reads CASSLGTSGGEQYF. CDR3 sequence (DNA): TGTGCCAGCAGTTTAGGGACTAGCGGTGGGGAGCAGTACTTC.

This clone was observed a few times. The chain has TRBV27 and TRBJ2-7; unclear D gene. This CDR3 has 13 amino acids. Trimming left V 6 bases short and J 0 bases short, with 9 bases between. The V gene's germline CDR1 is MNHEY and CDR2 SMNVEV (reference sequence). The CDR3 loop reads CASRTESSYEQYF. CDR3 nucleotide sequence: TGTGCCAGCAGGACTGAAAGCTCCTACGAGCAGTACTTC.

This sequence joins TRBV11-3 and TRBJ1-2; the D is unclear. The CDR3 length is 15 residues. The germline V and J ends were trimmed by 0 bases and 2 bases, with 10 bases remaining between them. Germline CDR1 SGHNT, CDR2 YENEEA. The CDR3 spells CASSLDKEVNYGYTF. DNA of the CDR3: TGTGCCAGCAGCTTAGATAAGGAGGTGAACTATGGCTACACCTTC. The full variable domain, with the rest looked up from reference TRBV11-3 and TRBJ1-2, is EAGVVQSPRYKIIEKKQPVAFWCNPISGHNTLYWYLQNLGQGPELLIRYENEEAVDDSQLPKDRFSAERLKGVDSTLKIQPAELGDSAVYLCASSLDKEVNYGYTFGSGTRLTVV.

This clone was counted a single time. This chain joins TRBV5-1 and TRBJ1-1; 7 bases are shared with TRBD1. This CDR3 has 15 amino acids. In germline, CDR1 is SGHRS, CDR2 YFSETQ. The J segment lost 0 bases and the V segment lost 0 bases, leaving 2 bases of the junction unmatched. The CDR3 DNA is TGCGCCAGCAGCTTGGGGACAGGCATGAACACTGAAGCTTTCTTT. Protein sequence: CASSLGTGMNTEAFF. Based on the CDR3 plus reference TRBV5-1 and TRBJ1-1, the full variable domain is KAGVTQTPRYLIKTRGQQVTLSCSPISGHRSVSWYQQTPGQGLQFLFEYFSETQRNKGNFPGRFSGRQFSNSRSEMNVSTLELGDSALYLCASSLGTGMNTEAFFGQGTRLTVV.

V usage is TRBV28 and J usage is TRBJ2-3; TRBD2 aligns across 8 bases. This CDR3 contains 16 residues. The V and J ends lost 10 bases and 0 bases, in that order; junction bases with no gene match: 12. Germline-derived CDR1 and CDR2 are MDHEN and SYDVKM. CDR3 coding DNA: TGTGCCACCACCTTTAGCGGGAAGAGGAGCACAGATACGCAGTATTTT. This codes for CATTFSGKRSTDTQYF.

The V gene is TRBV27, the J gene TRBJ2-7; tentative D call: TRBD2 (5 bases). Germline V gene data show CDR1 as MNHEY and CDR2 as SMNVEV (reference sequence). The CDR3 sequence is 17 residues long. V was shortened by 6 bases and J by 2 bases, with 23 bases between the two germline ends. The CDR3 is CASRQKLGSPGTYEQYF. CDR3 DNA: TGTGCCAGCAGACAAAAATTAGGGTCTCCGGGAACCTACGAGCAGTACTTC.

This clone was observed a handful of times. V is TRBV19 and J is TRBJ2-7; D is unresolved. Germline V gene sequence: CDR1 LNHDA, CDR2 SQIVND (reference sequence). Trimming pared 1 base from V and 0 bases from J, leaving 10 bases between. The length of the CDR3 is 15 residues. Written as DNA, the CDR3 is TGTGCCAGTAGTATAGTGGCGGAGAGCTCCTACGAGCAGTACTTC. This encodes CASSIVAESSYEQYF.

This sequence joins TRBV7-9 and TRBJ1-1; tentatively, D is TRBD1 (5 bases). The V end lost 3 bases, the J end lost 13 bases, and 15 bases lay between the germline ends. Germline V gene data show CDR1 as SEHNR and CDR2 as FQNEAQ (reference sequence). CDR3 length: 12 amino acids. The CDR3 DNA sequence: TGTGCCAGCAGCTTGAGCCCGGGGGAGATTTTCTTT. Amino acid sequence: CASSLSPGEIFF.

This chain connects TRBV27 to TRBJ2-7; 7 nucleotides match TRBD2. V lost 5 bases to trimming and J lost 3 bases; unmatched junction nucleotides: 10. The CDR3 totals 15 residues. Germline V lookup: CDR1 MNHEY, CDR2 SMNVEV (reference sequence). The CDR3 is CASSPSLAGDYEQYF. As DNA, the CDR3 is TGTGCCAGCAGTCCCTCCCTTGCGGGGGACTACGAGCAGTACTTC.

The V and J genes are TRBV2 and TRBJ2-1, with D perhaps TRBD2 (5 bases). Germline CDR1 and CDR2: SNHLY and FYNNEI. Trimming shortened V by 6 bases and J by 9 bases, and 18 bases separated the two germline ends. The CDR3 has 14 amino acids. CDR3: CASSDLLDLGEQFF. CDR3 DNA sequence: TGTGCCAGCAGCGACCTACTAGATCTCGGTGAGCAGTTCTTC.

The chain is built from TRBV6-1 and TRBJ1-2, with a tentative D call TRBD1 (5 bases). The germline V gene encodes CDR1 MNHNS and CDR2 SASEGT. Trimming pared 4 bases from V and 1 base from J, leaving 10 bases between. The CDR3 runs to 14 residues. This chain's CDR3 is CASSVTGGNYGYTF. Here the CDR3 DNA reads TGTGCCAGCAGTGTTACAGGCGGTAACTATGGCTACACCTTC.

CDR3 residues: CASSIYGTGGWAGELFF. The DNA of the CDR3 is TGTGCCAGTAGTATATATGGGACAGGGGGGTGGGCCGGGGAGCTGTTTTTT. V is TRBV19 and J is TRBJ2-2; 11 nucleotides agree with TRBD1. Germline CDR1 reads LNHDA; CDR2 reads SQIVND (reference sequence). The CDR3 is made up of 17 amino acids. The V segment lost 2 bases and the J segment 6 bases; nucleotides outside the gene matches: 8. Full variable domain (remainder filled in from reference TRBV19 and TRBJ2-2): DGGITQSPKYLFRKEGQNVTLSCEQNLNHDAMYWYRQDPGQGLRLIYYSQIVNDFQKGDIAEGYSVSREKKESFPLTVTSAQKNPTAFYLCASSIYGTGGWAGELFFGEGSRLTVL.

This rearrangement joins TRBV2 to TRBJ2-7; maybe TRBD1 (5 bases). The CDR3 runs to 15 residues. Germline V lookup: CDR1 SNHLY, CDR2 FYNNEI. The V end lost 3 bases, the J end lost 3 bases, and 15 bases lay between the germline ends. The CDR3 DNA is TGTGCCAGCAGTGACCACGACAGAGGATACTACGAGCAGTACTTC. Encoded protein: CASSDHDRGYYEQYF.

V and J are TRBV5-1 and TRBJ2-5, with a tentative D call TRBD1 (6 bases). Trimming took 5 bases from V and 3 from J, leaving 11 bases between them. CDR3 length: 13 residues. Germline loops: CDR1 SGHRS, CDR2 YFSETQ. In DNA, the CDR3 is TGCGCCAGCAGACCAGGGGTTGAAGAGACCCAGTACTTC. Its translation: CASRPGVEETQYF.

The chain is built from TRBV27 and TRBJ2-3, with a weak D call TRBD1 (6 bases). This CDR3 spans 14 amino acids. Trimming left V 3 bases short and J 3 bases short, with 10 bases between. Germline V lookup: CDR1 MNHEY, CDR2 SMNVEV (reference sequence). CDR3 loop: CASSFYRETDTQYF. CDR3 sequence (DNA): TGTGCCAGCAGTTTCTACAGGGAGACAGATACGCAGTATTTT.

This chain uses TRBV6-1 with TRBJ2-1, with a tentative D call TRBD2 (5 bases). Trimming removed 3 bases from V and 7 bases from J, with 19 bases in between. CDR1 is MNHNS, CDR2 SASEGT, per germline. This CDR3 comprises 16 residues. The CDR3 spells CASSDWVEVGRNEQFF. CDR3 nucleotides: TGTGCCAGCAGTGATTGGGTGGAGGTAGGAAGGAATGAGCAGTTCTTC.

In the case of this clone: A junction boundary mismatches the germline segment, possibly from a read error. The DNA for the CDR3 is TGTGCCAACAGTCTCCCCCGCGGCCCGGAACCCTACGAGCAGTACTTC. This codes for CANSLPRGPEPYEQYF. The chain carries TRBV27 and TRBJ2-7, with unresolved D. The CDR3 spans 16 residues. Germline CDR1 reads MNHEY; CDR2 reads SMNVEV (reference sequence).

V and J are TRBV2 and TRBJ2-7; no definite D call. The V end was cut by 4 bases, the J end by 2 bases, with 21 bases between. Per the germline V gene, CDR1 is SNHLY and CDR2 is FYNNEI. CDR3 length: 17 residues. The CDR3 region is CASSALSGFLVPYEQYF. Here the CDR3 DNA reads TGTGCCAGCAGTGCACTTTCCGGGTTCCTAGTCCCCTACGAGCAGTACTTC.

V and J are TRBV19 and TRBJ1-5; 8 nucleotides align to TRBD1. The V and J ends lost 8 bases and 0 bases, in that order; junction bases with no gene match: 9. The germline V gene has CDR1 LNHDA and CDR2 SQIVND (reference sequence). The CDR3 consists of 16 residues. CDR3 in amino acids: CASRTGSGNSNQPQHF. The CDR3, as DNA: TGTGCCAGTCGGACAGGGTCGGGAAATAGCAATCAGCCCCAGCATTTT. Complete variable domain (other parts from reference TRBV19 and TRBJ1-5): DGGITQSPKYLFRKEGQNVTLSCEQNLNHDAMYWYRQDPGQGLRLIYYSQIVNDFQKGDIAEGYSVSREKKESFPLTVTSAQKNPTAFYLCASRTGSGNSNQPQHFGDGTRLSIL.

J is TRBJ2-7 and V is TRBV11-3; TRBD2 matches 7 bases. This CDR3 has 14 residues. The germline V gene has CDR1 SGHNT and CDR2 YENEEA. The V and J ends lost 5 bases and 5 bases, in that order; junction bases with no gene match: 9. CDR3 sequence reads: CASSPRREKHEQYF. For the CDR3, the DNA is TGTGCCAGCAGCCCTCGGCGGGAGAAGCACGAGCAGTACTTC.

Only a few counts were recorded for this clone. This rearrangement joins TRBV14 to TRBJ1-1; D not resolved. Per the germline V gene, CDR1 is SGHDN and CDR2 is FVKESK. This CDR3 region has 15 residues. The V and J ends lost 1 base and 3 bases respectively, with 12 bases between them. CDR3 in amino acids: CASSQGNAGYTEAFF. Here the CDR3 DNA reads TGTGCCAGCAGCCAAGGGAATGCGGGGTACACTGAAGCTTTCTTT.